The 15 T cell receptor beta chains below all came from one sample that was sequenced in a study of CD8+CD57+ T cells in acquired aplastic anemia. Sequenced patients had shown CD8+CD57+ cell expansion by flow cytometry. Profiling that covered TCR beta VDJ and CDR3 relied on genomic DNA as its template. TCRdb re-derived calls from the reads in MiXCR, one entry per CDR3 protein. Counted here are approximately 250,000 distinct CDR3 sequences, approximately 82% occurring once; the ten biggest clones make up less than 50%. The sequenced material came from sorted CD4+, CD8+, or CD8+CD57+ T cells (not recorded which) from PBMCs. The receptors come from a human donor with aplastic anemia.

In DNA, the CDR3 is TGTTCTCGCAGCATCCGATCGGGGGCCGGGGAGCAGTATGTC. Translating gives CSRSIRSGAGEQYV. This chain uses TRBV7-3 with TRBJ2-7; possibly TRBD1 or TRBD2 for D (6 bases each). The CDR3 spans 14 residues. Germline assignment: CDR1 SGHTA and CDR2 FQGTGA.

This chain connects TRBV10-2 to TRBJ2-1, with unresolved D. V lost 6 bases to trimming and J lost 2 bases, with 5 bases between them. This CDR3 contains 12 residues. Germline V CDR1 and CDR2: WSHSY, SAAADI. CDR3 sequence (DNA): TGCGCCAGCAGGGACCCCTACAATGAGCAGTTCTTC. It is translated as CASRDPYNEQFF.

The chain carries TRBV7-3 and TRBJ2-1; D tentatively fits TRBD1 or TRBD2 (5 bases each). The CDR3 length is 16 residues. Germline loops: CDR1 SGHTA, CDR2 FQGTGA. The germline V and J ends were trimmed by 6 bases and 9 bases, with 24 bases remaining between them. In DNA, the CDR3 is TGTGCCAGCAGTTCTAACAGGACTTGGGGAAACACTGAGCAGTTCTTC. It specifies CASSSNRTWGNTEQFF.

The chain uses TRBV7-3 and TRBJ2-7; D perhaps matches TRBD2 (6 bases). The V gene's germline CDR1 is SGHTA and CDR2 FQGTGA. The CDR3 contains 17 residues. Written as DNA, the CDR3 is TGCGCCAGCAGCACCGGGCCGGGGGAGACTGCTCAGTACGAGCAGTACGTC. Protein product: CASSTGPGETAQYEQYV.

As regards this clonotype: Without the conserved terminal phenylalanine or tryptophan, this CDR3 likely stems from a read error. No DNA is shown, since the ends of the CDR3 on it are uncertain; the CDR3 is the one TCRdb lists. The rearrangement uses TRBV7-6 and TRBJ1-6. Germline V gene data show CDR1 as SGHVS and CDR2 as FNYEAQ. A total of 14 residues make up the CDR3, ends included. CDR3 sequence: CASSLGRLPQPFGP.

V is TRBV7-2 and J is TRBJ2-1, with a possible D match to TRBD2 (5 bases). Deletions cut 9 bases from V and 16 bases from J, with 31 bases between. CDR3 size: 15 residues. Per the germline V gene, CDR1 is SGHTA and CDR2 is FQGNSA. The CDR3 region is CASSLARGAYKQYFF. In DNA form, the CDR3 reads TGTGCCAGTAGTTTAGCGAGAGGAGCCTACAAGCAGTATTTCTTC.

The chain combines TRBV5-1 with TRBJ2-1; D gene uncertain. Germline CDR1 reads SGHRS; CDR2 reads YFSETQ. The CDR3 has 16 amino acids. V lost 4 bases and J 8 bases, leaving 22 bases between the germline ends. The CDR3 is CASSVHSINTSDEQFF. CDR3 DNA: TGCGCCAGCAGCGTTCACAGCATCAACACGAGCGATGAGCAGTTCTTC.

The sample holds a few counts of this clonotype. V and J are TRBV2 and TRBJ2-1; 7 nucleotides agree with TRBD1. The CDR3 has 14 amino acids. CDR1 and CDR2 (germline): SNHLY, FYNNEI. V lost 6 bases and J lost 4; bases outside the gene matches: 6. The CDR3 loop is CASSPRDRYNEQFF. CDR3 coding DNA: TGTGCCAGCAGCCCACGGGACAGATACAATGAGCAGTTCTTC.

The chain links TRBV7-2 to TRBJ2-3; D is possibly TRBD2 (6 bases). V was clipped by 8 bases and J by 13 bases, with 22 bases between them. This CDR3 has 13 amino acids. From germline, CDR1 is SGHTA and CDR2 FQGNSA. The CDR3 loop is CASGDAGRHNKYF. For the CDR3, the DNA is TGTGCCAGCGGGGACGCGGGAAGACATAATAAGTATTTT.

In this sample, this clonotype turned up a few times. The chain is built from TRBV2 and TRBJ1-1; 7 bases fit TRBD1. This CDR3 has 13 amino acids. The trim removed 10 bases at V and 6 bases at J, leaving 11 bases unmatched. The germline gives CDR1 SNHLY, CDR2 FYNNEI. In DNA form, the CDR3 reads TGTGCCAACATACGATTCACAGGGGCTGAAGCTTTCTTT. It translates to CANIRFTGAEAFF.

The genes are TRBV20-1 and TRBJ1-1; TRBD1 might be the D (5 bases). Germline V gene data show CDR1 as DFQATT and CDR2 as SNEGSKA (reference sequence). CDR3 size: 13 residues. With 7 bases removed from V and 10 bases from J, the gap between germline ends came to 22 bases. This chain's CDR3 is CSVPLEGKGRAFF. CDR3 sequence (DNA): TGCAGTGTGCCCTTGGAGGGGAAGGGTCGAGCTTTCTTT.

For this clonotype: Without the conserved terminal phenylalanine or tryptophan, this CDR3 likely stems from a read error. The chain carries TRBV7-9 and TRBJ2-3; D is possibly TRBD1 or TRBD2 (5 bases each). The CDR3 length is 13 residues. Trimming cost V 8 bases and J 5 bases, with 14 bases left between them. Per germline, CDR1 SEHNR and CDR2 FQNEAQ (reference sequence). CDR3 in amino acids: CASGDRGRDTQYL. The CDR3 DNA reads as TGTGCCAGCGGGGACCGAGGAAGAGATACGCAGTATTTG.

Turning to this clonotype: Its ends do not fully match the called genes, so a read error is possible. The gene calls are TRBV9 and TRBJ2-7; perhaps TRBD2 as D (5 bases). This CDR3 is 13 amino acids long. Germline CDR1 is SGDLS and CDR2 is YYNGEE. In nucleotides, the CDR3 is TGTGCCAGCAGGGAGGCAATGTGGCGCAAGCAAGACTTC. It is translated as CASREAMWRKQDF.

V gene TRBV10-1 combines with J gene TRBJ1-1; D is undetermined. Trimming took off 0 bases at V and 3 bases at J, with 8 bases between the two ends. Germline V gives CDR1 WNHNN, CDR2 SYGVQD (reference sequence). The CDR3 runs 14 residues. Written as DNA, the CDR3 is TGCGCCAGCAGTGAGTCACCGAGGGACACTGAAGCTTTCTTT. Translated, it gives CASSESPRDTEAFF.

This clonotype has just a few counts. CDR3 sequence reads: CASSLDRRAYNEQFF. The CDR3 DNA is TGTGCCAGCAGCTTAGATCGGAGAGCCTACAATGAGCAGTTCTTC. The chain has TRBV5-8 and TRBJ2-1; D unclear. The CDR3 has 15 residues. Germline V gene data show CDR1 as SGHTS and CDR2 as YDEGEE. Trimming shortened V by 2 bases and J by 2 bases, and 11 bases separated the two germline ends.